The sequence of this T cell receptor beta chain was determined in a study of blood T cell repertoires in COVID-19. Study information: PBMCs, B-cell-depleted T cells, or T cells were the source of the cDNA or gDNA that made up the material.

Looked up from germline, CDR1 is MNHEY and CDR2 is SVGAGI. The ends were cut back, 6 bases at V and 3 bases at J, with 11 bases in the middle. The CDR3 sequence is 13 residues long. Produced via immunoSEQ multiplex PCR; TCRdb's table is partial and in-frame only. The sample lists a few hundred thousand clones, approximately 92% occurring once. The material sequenced was PBMCs or T cells enriched from blood (not recorded which). The J gene is TRBJ1-2, the V gene TRBV6-5; no definite D call. This clonotype originated in a young man who had recovered from COVID-19. The DNA of the CDR3 is TGTGCCAGCAGGTTAGAGAGTTACTATGGCTACACCTTC. As protein: CASRLESYYGYTF.